Shown below are 8 T cell receptor beta chains from a single sample sequenced in a study of T cell responses to AZD1222 COVID-19 vaccine (dated by TCRdb to the early 2020s). Receptor libraries were prepared by the immunoSEQ multiplex PCR assay. TCRdb provides this immuneACCESS table in a form limited to in-frame rearrangements. Some clones are lacking; in checked studies, under half of them reflect an unresolved V gene, and why the rest are absent is not known. This sample holds fewer than 110,000 clones; around 87% were observed only once. Jointly, the top ten make up 3.5% to 4.5% of the sample. The sample's time point label, decoded: baseline before first vaccination. Sequencing was performed on peripheral blood, taken on day 0 of AZD1222 vaccination. These receptors were taken from an adult in good health.

This sequence joins TRBV6-5 and TRBJ2-5, with TRBD2 matching over 7 bases. Germline V gene data show CDR1 as MNHEY and CDR2 as SVGAGI. The length of the CDR3 is 15 residues. With V trimmed by 8 bases and J by 9 bases, 18 bases remained unmatched. The CDR3 region has the DNA TGTGCCAGCCCCAAGGACGGGAGGTCTGGCGGCTCCCAGTACTTC. As protein: CASPKDGRSGGSQYF.

This clone was seen a single time. This chain links TRBV18 with TRBJ1-4, with a possible D match to TRBD1 (5 bases). Germline-derived CDR1 and CDR2 are KGHSH and LQKENI. The CDR3 sequence is 14 residues long. V lost 5 bases to trimming and J lost 5 bases, with 12 bases between them. The CDR3 region is CASSSRERNEKLFF. The CDR3 DNA is TGTGCCAGCTCATCCAGGGAGAGGAATGAAAAACTGTTTTTT.

The CDR3 loop reads CASSWTGKETQYF. Here the CDR3 DNA reads TGTGCCAGCAGTTGGACAGGGAAAGAGACCCAGTACTTC. The chain joins TRBV6-2 or TRBV6-3 to TRBJ2-5; TRBD1 matches at 8 bases. This CDR3 region has 13 residues. CDR1 and CDR2 from the germline V gene are MNHEY and SVGEGT. V dropped 4 bases and J dropped 3; count of bases not matched to a gene: 1.

The rearrangement uses TRBV25-1 and TRBJ1-2; D is unresolved. CDR1 and CDR2 from the germline V gene are MGHDK and SYGVNS. The V end was cut by 5 bases, the J end by 1 base, with 8 bases between. This CDR3 has 13 residues. This chain's CDR3 is CASSSAINYGYTF. CDR3 coding DNA: TGTGCCAGCAGTTCGGCTATTAACTATGGCTACACCTTC.

This clone came up once. The chain recombines TRBV6-5 with TRBJ1-5; no firm D call. V was trimmed by 8 bases and J by 0 bases, leaving 11 bases between them. The length of the CDR3 is 14 residues. The V gene's germline CDR1 is MNHEY and CDR2 SVGAGI. This chain's CDR3 is CASALSNSNQPQHF. In DNA form, the CDR3 reads TGTGCCAGCGCCCTATCAAATAGCAATCAGCCCCAGCATTTT.

This sequence joins TRBV7-9 and TRBJ1-2; 7 nucleotides agree with TRBD1. This CDR3 has 15 residues. The V gene end was trimmed by 1 base and the J gene end by 7 bases; junction bases not matched to a gene: 9. Germline V gene data show CDR1 as SEHNR and CDR2 as FQNEAQ (reference sequence). CDR3 protein: CASSLGQGQMSGYTF. CDR3 coding DNA: TGTGCCAGCAGCTTAGGACAGGGTCAAATGAGTGGCTACACCTTC.

This clone was detected only a few times. V is TRBV11-2 and J is TRBJ1-1; 8 bases match TRBD1. Trimming removed 5 bases from V and 0 bases from J; junction bases left unmatched: 5. The CDR3 contains 15 residues. CDR1 and CDR2 (germline): SGHAT, FQNNGV. CDR3 residues: CASSTTGALNTEAFF. In DNA, the CDR3 is TGTGCCAGCAGCACGACAGGGGCCCTGAACACTGAAGCTTTCTTT.

This chain joins TRBV5-1 and TRBJ1-4; D unresolved. Germline V lookup: CDR1 SGHRS, CDR2 YFSETQ. Between the trimmed V and J ends, which lost 1 base and 4 bases, there was a span of 17 bases. The CDR3 covers 17 residues. The CDR3 sequence: CASSLRANQDLNEKLFF. The CDR3, as DNA: TGCGCCAGCAGCTTGAGGGCCAATCAGGATCTTAATGAAAAACTGTTTTTT.